Shown below are 21 T cell receptor beta chains from a single sample sequenced in a study of shared clonotypes between healthy human individuals. Profiling relied on immunoSEQ multiplex PCR, and the TCRdb table lists in-frame clones only, not all of them. In the table there are 1.4 million to 1.5 million clones, roughly 96% of which are singletons. Sequencing was performed on naive CD4+ T cells sorted from blood. Regarding subset: CD45RA+ positively selected. The source of these receptors is a man aged 30-40 years in good health.

The V call is TRBV5-5, the J call TRBJ2-3; 10 bases align to TRBD2. CDR3 length: 15 amino acids. In germline, CDR1 is SGHKS, CDR2 YYEKEE (reference sequence). Losses at the gene ends were 2 bases for V and 4 bases for J; bases not matched to a gene: 4. The CDR3 is CASSLGTSVPDTQYF. CDR3 coding DNA: TGTGCCAGCAGCTTAGGGACTAGCGTGCCAGATACGCAGTATTTT.

This chain connects TRBV5-1 to TRBJ2-2; the D gene is possibly TRBD1 (5 bases). The CDR3 extends over 15 amino acids. The germline gives CDR1 SGHRS, CDR2 YFSETQ. V dropped 2 bases and J dropped 5 bases, with 13 bases sitting between them. The CDR3, as DNA: TGCGCCAGCAGCTTCCGGCAGGGTCGAACCGGGGAGCTGTTTTTT. This gives the protein CASSFRQGRTGELFF.

V usage is TRBV10-1 and J usage is TRBJ2-7; TRBD1 agrees at 9 bases. The CDR3 extends over 14 amino acids. The V segment lost 5 bases and the J segment 6 bases; nucleotides outside the gene matches: 8. CDR1 WNHNN and CDR2 SYGVQD come from the germline V gene (reference sequence). CDR3 coding DNA: TGCGCCAGCAGTCGGGACAGGGTCATCGGCGAGCAGTACTTC. Translation: CASSRDRVIGEQYF.

The V and J genes are TRBV6-1 and TRBJ2-2, with 7 bases lining up with TRBD2. The CDR3 is 15 residues long. Germline-derived CDR1 and CDR2 are MNHNS and SASEGT. V gave up 0 bases and J gave up 6 bases; unmatched junction bases: 4. The CDR3 protein is CASSEALAGAGELFF. The DNA for the CDR3 is TGTGCCAGCAGTGAAGCCCTCGCGGGGGCCGGGGAGCTGTTTTTT.

The rearrangement joins TRBV6-6 to TRBJ1-1; a possible D gene is TRBD1 (5 bases). The CDR3 runs to 14 residues. Germline V lookup: CDR1 MNHNY, CDR2 SVGAGI (reference sequence). V dropped 2 bases and J dropped 4 bases, with 11 bases sitting between them. The CDR3 nucleotides read TGTGCCAGCAGTTACGGGATCGGGGGCACTGAAGCTTTCTTT. The encoded protein is CASSYGIGGTEAFF.

The chain uses TRBV6-6 and TRBJ2-5; 8 nucleotides agree with TRBD1. The CDR3 consists of 15 residues. V lost 6 bases to trimming and J lost 5 bases; unmatched junction nucleotides: 11. Germline lookup yields CDR1 MNHNY and CDR2 SVGAGI (reference sequence). DNA of the CDR3: TGTGCCAGCAGCCCCGCTCAGGGGGCTGGCGAGACCCAGTACTTC. As protein: CASSPAQGAGETQYF.

V and J are TRBV28 and TRBJ2-5; unclear D gene. Germline V gene lookup returns CDR1 MDHEN and CDR2 SYDVKM. V gave up 2 bases and J gave up 6 bases, with 25 bases separating them. The CDR3 has 18 residues. The CDR3 bases are TGTGCCAGCAGTTTAAGAGACGAATTTTCCCCACTACGAAAGACCCAGTACTTC. Encoded protein: CASSLRDEFSPLRKTQYF.

The rearrangement uses TRBV28 and TRBJ2-7; D uncertain. Trimming left V 6 bases short and J 6 bases short, with 15 bases between. CDR3 length equals 13 residues. Germline loops: CDR1 MDHEN, CDR2 SYDVKM. The CDR3 sequence is CASRFRLGGEQYF. CDR3 in DNA: TGTGCCAGCAGGTTTAGACTTGGCGGCGAGCAGTACTTC.

The chain carries TRBV12-5 and TRBJ1-1; 11 bases are a match to TRBD1. The CDR3 covers 16 residues. CDR1 and CDR2 (germline): LGHNT, FRNRAP. V gave up 7 bases and J gave up 6 bases; unmatched junction bases: 13. CDR3 in DNA: TGTGCTAGTGCTAACAAGGACAGGGGGCCGGGTGCTGAAGCTTTCTTT. Its translation: CASANKDRGPGAEAFF.

The chain links TRBV5-1 to TRBJ2-7, with D possibly being TRBD1 or TRBD2 (5 bases each). Trimming stripped 7 bases from V and 2 bases from J, with 19 bases between. CDR1 is SGHRS and CDR2 is YFSETQ in the germline V gene. This CDR3 has 15 residues. CDR3 region: CASSEHPGPAYEQYF. The DNA of the CDR3 is TGCGCCAGCTCTGAACACCCGGGACCAGCCTACGAGCAGTACTTC.

This clone turned up a few times. The chain employs TRBV30 and TRBJ2-7; D unclear. The CDR3 is 13 amino acids. The germline V and J ends were trimmed by 5 bases and 3 bases, with 14 bases remaining between them. Germline-derived CDR1 and CDR2 are GTSNPN and SVGIG (reference sequence). The CDR3 coding sequence is TGTGCCTGGTCCGGGCAGGTCAGCTACGAGCAGTACTTC. This codes for CAWSGQVSYEQYF.

The sample holds one count of this clone. V and J are TRBV4-3 and TRBJ1-5; D call uncertain. Germline V gene data show CDR1 as LGHNA and CDR2 as YSLEER. The V gene lost 0 bases and the J gene lost 7 bases, with 13 bases spanning the gap. The CDR3 length is 15 residues. The CDR3 sequence: CASSQDGEKRQPQHF. The CDR3 DNA follows: TGCGCCAGCAGCCAAGACGGCGAGAAACGACAGCCCCAGCATTTT.

V is TRBV5-1 and J is TRBJ2-7; D may be TRBD1 (6 bases). From germline, CDR1 is SGHRS and CDR2 YFSETQ. The CDR3 runs 14 residues. Trimming pared 0 bases from V and 5 bases from J, leaving 12 bases between. The CDR3 region has the DNA TGCGCCAGCAGCTTGGCAGGGGCCCGGGACGAGCAGTACTTC. It yields the protein CASSLAGARDEQYF.

The chain carries TRBV4-2 and TRBJ2-7; 14 bases fit TRBD2. The germline V gene has CDR1 LGHNA and CDR2 YNFKEQ. Trimming took 0 bases from V and 7 from J; bases not matched to a gene: 17. The CDR3 sequence is 20 residues long. CDR3 sequence: CASSQEFRLAGGPSRGEQYF. For the CDR3, the DNA is TGTGCCAGCAGCCAAGAATTCAGACTAGCGGGAGGGCCTTCTCGGGGTGAGCAGTACTTC.

The rearrangement uses TRBV9 and TRBJ1-3; D call uncertain. The CDR3 has 14 amino acids. Germline loops: CDR1 SGDLS, CDR2 YYNGEE. The germline V and J ends were trimmed by 0 bases and 6 bases, with 10 bases remaining between them. CDR3 region: CASSVATVPNTIYF. The CDR3 nucleotides read TGTGCCAGCAGCGTAGCTACGGTGCCAAACACCATATATTTT.

The J gene is TRBJ2-7, the V gene TRBV5-5; 8 nucleotides line up with TRBD2. V lost 0 bases to trimming and J lost 3 bases; unmatched junction nucleotides: 8. This CDR3 is 16 amino acids long. The germline CDR1 and CDR2 sequences are SGHKS and YYEKEE (reference sequence). In DNA, the CDR3 is TGTGCCAGCAGCTTGGGTATAGCGGGATCAAACTACGAGCAGTACTTC. This codes for CASSLGIAGSNYEQYF.

The chain carries TRBV27 and TRBJ2-5; 8 bases fit TRBD1. Trimming removed 8 bases from V and 3 bases from J; junction bases left unmatched: 8. CDR1 MNHEY and CDR2 SMNVEV come from the germline V gene (reference sequence). The CDR3 spans 14 residues. CDR3 sequence: CASSRGTGKETQYF. Written as DNA, the CDR3 is TGTGCCAGCTCCCGCGGGACAGGAAAAGAGACCCAGTACTTC.

V usage is TRBV5-1 and J usage is TRBJ2-2; 9 bases are a match to TRBD1. There are 14 residues in the CDR3. V trimming: 6 bases; J trimming: 7 bases; junction bases outside the gene matches: 7. Germline-derived CDR1 and CDR2 are SGHRS and YFSETQ. The CDR3 nucleotides are TGCGCCAGCACCAACAGGGGGCAAGGCGGGGAGCTGTTTTTT. Its protein product is CASTNRGQGGELFF.

This chain connects TRBV11-2 to TRBJ2-5; the match to TRBD1 covers 8 bases. Germline-derived CDR1 and CDR2 are SGHAT and FQNNGV. This CDR3 has 15 amino acids. The ends lost 0 bases at V and 5 bases at J; junction bases unmatched: 5. Here the CDR3 DNA reads TGTGCCAGCAGCTTAGACAGGGGGCGCCCGGAGACCCAGTACTTC. It encodes CASSLDRGRPETQYF.

The chain joins TRBV13 to TRBJ2-2; weak D call: TRBD1 (5 bases). V shed 5 bases and J shed 0 bases, with 19 bases lying between them. CDR3 length: 18 amino acids. CDR1 is PRHDT, CDR2 FYEKMQ, per germline (reference sequence). The CDR3 spells CASSPGDSLFANTGELFF. CDR3 bases: TGTGCCAGCAGCCCAGGAGACAGCTTGTTCGCGAACACCGGGGAGCTGTTTTTT.

As DNA, the CDR3 is TGCGCCAGCCACGCCGGGGGTATAGCCTACAATGAGCAGTTCTTC. This sequence encodes CASHAGGIAYNEQFF. The chain joins TRBV5-1 to TRBJ2-1; D possibly corresponds to TRBD2 (6 bases). Germline V CDR1 and CDR2: SGHRS, YFSETQ. The length of the CDR3 is 15 residues. V lost 7 bases to trimming and J lost 2 bases, with 16 bases between them.